Given below is one TCR beta chain in context. The sample originates from a study of T cell responses to AZD1222 COVID-19 vaccine. The germline V gene has CDR1 MNHEY and CDR2 SMNVEV (reference sequence). Trimming removed 6 bases from V and 3 bases from J; junction bases left unmatched: 10. This CDR3 comprises 15 residues. The method was immunoSEQ multiplex PCR; TCRdb's version includes in-frame clones alone and lacks a portion of them. The data contain 150,000 to 200,000 clones, around nine tenths of them seen just once; the ten biggest clones take up around 3.6%. This material consisted of peripheral blood, taken 28 days after the second dose of the MenACWY control vaccine. This chain uses TRBV27 with TRBJ2-7, with TRBD2 matching 8 bases. The sequence came from an adult who received the MenACWY meningococcal vaccine as a control. The chain's CDR3 is CASRPSYGRDYEQYF. CDR3 nucleotide sequence: TGTGCCAGCAGGCCTAGTTACGGGAGGGACTACGAGCAGTACTTC.